One TCR beta chain is described in this entry. Seattle enrolled patients during active infection and tracked them longitudinally. Trimming took off 5 bases at V and 9 bases at J, with 11 bases between the two ends. The CDR3 is 12 amino acids. This sample stems from a study of blood T cell repertoires in COVID-19. Overall study: Italy, Spain and the United States were the sources of the convalescent and acute COVID-19 samples.

Produced via immunoSEQ multiplex PCR; TCRdb's table is partial and in-frame only. Altogether 330,000 or so clones are present, roughly 89% being singletons, with the ten largest covering approximately 4.1%. This chain uses TRBV12-3 or TRBV12-4 with TRBJ2-1; no reliable D call. This receptor was identified in a woman in her fifties or sixties with COVID-19, enrolled during active disease. Sequenced: peripheral blood. This CDR3 is CASSIIRGEQFF. CDR3 in DNA: TGTGCCAGCAGTATAATACGCGGTGAGCAGTTCTTC.